The 17 T cell receptor beta chains given below trace back to one sample, sequenced in a study of PD-1 blockade in classical Hodgkin lymphoma. There was relapse after autologous stem cell transplantation in every patient, and there was variation in brentuximab vedotin exposure. Clones were read by immunoSEQ multiplex PCR, and TCRdb kept only the in-frame ones, dropping some. This sample has around 99,000 clones, with 75% to 85% found just once. The sequences come from peripheral blood mononuclear cells (PBMCs), collected before the second cycle of nivolumab. The receptor set was obtained from a human donor with classical Hodgkin lymphoma.

The rearrangement uses TRBV10-3 and TRBJ2-5, with D possibly TRBD2 on 6 matching bases. Trimming shortened V by 11 bases and J by 4 bases, and 23 bases separated the two germline ends. Germline V gene sequence: CDR1 ENHRY, CDR2 SYGVKD. This CDR3 comprises 15 residues. In DNA form, the CDR3 reads TGTGCCTCCGGTTTGGGCGGGGCCTTGTCAGAGACCCAGTACTTC. Translation: CASGLGGALSETQYF.

The V gene is TRBV6-5, the J gene TRBJ1-5; no clear D. V lost 6 bases to trimming and J lost 0 bases, with 12 bases between them. Per the germline V gene, CDR1 is MNHEY and CDR2 is SVGAGI. There are 15 residues in the CDR3. In nucleotides, the CDR3 is TGTGCCAGCAGGTGGACGGTTTATAGCAATCAGCCCCAGCATTTT. Translating it yields CASRWTVYSNQPQHF.

V usage is TRBV11-2 and J usage is TRBJ2-3; 12 bases are shared with TRBD2. Unmatched junction bases numbered 4, after V lost 2 bases and J lost 1 base. This CDR3 comprises 17 residues. Per germline, CDR1 SGHAT and CDR2 FQNNGV. The CDR3: CASSLLTSGSGTDTQYF. In DNA form, the CDR3 reads TGTGCCAGCAGCTTATTGACTAGCGGGAGCGGCACAGATACGCAGTATTTT.

As DNA, the CDR3 is TGTGCCAGCAGCGTTACTAGCGGGAGGGGTGGGCTGATTAATGAGCAGTTCTTC. Its translation is CASSVTSGRGGLINEQFF. This sequence joins TRBV9 and TRBJ2-1; 13 positions match TRBD2. CDR3 length equals 18 residues. V shed 2 bases, J shed 7 bases, and the junction held 12 bases outside the gene matches. Per the germline V gene, CDR1 is SGDLS and CDR2 is YYNGEE.

This chain uses TRBV5-6 with TRBJ1-5; D might be TRBD1 (6 bases). V was shortened by 3 bases and J by 0 bases, with 13 bases between the two germline ends. Looked up from germline, CDR1 is SGHDT and CDR2 is YYEEEE. The CDR3 sequence is 16 residues long. The CDR3 protein is CASSSSGVYSNQPQHF. DNA of the CDR3: TGTGCCAGCAGCTCCTCAGGGGTTTATAGCAATCAGCCCCAGCATTTT.

To note about this clone: The sample carries other DNA sequences with the same CDR3. The CDR3 sequence: CASSLGGLAGGSSYNEQFF. The CDR3 nucleotides are TGCGCCAGCAGCTTGGGGGGGCTAGCGGGAGGCAGCTCCTACAATGAGCAGTTCTTC. V gene TRBV5-1 combines with J gene TRBJ2-1, with 11 bases lining up with TRBD2. J gave up 0 bases and V 0 bases, and 8 bases lay outside the gene matches. The CDR3 sequence is 19 residues long. Germline lookup yields CDR1 SGHRS and CDR2 YFSETQ.

CDR3 in amino acids: CASSGGGGDNQPQHF. As DNA, the CDR3 is TGTGCCAGCAGCGGCGGCGGCGGCGATAATCAGCCCCAGCATTTT. The chain uses TRBV7-6 and TRBJ1-5; D remains ambiguous. This CDR3 comprises 15 residues. Germline V CDR1 and CDR2: SGHVS, FNYEAQ. Between the trimmed V and J ends, which lost 5 bases and 4 bases, there was a span of 15 bases.

The chain employs TRBV25-1 and TRBJ2-7; D remains unclear. The CDR3 totals 13 residues. V was shortened by 4 bases and J by 2 bases, with 9 bases between the two germline ends. Germline V gene sequence: CDR1 MGHDK, CDR2 SYGVNS. CDR3 amino acids: CASSVAATYEQYF. In DNA, the CDR3 is TGTGCCAGCAGTGTGGCCGCTACCTACGAGCAGTACTTC.

V is TRBV7-6 and J is TRBJ2-2; 14 bases are shared with TRBD2. The V gene's germline CDR1 is SGHVS and CDR2 FNYEAQ. The ends lost 6 bases at V and 4 bases at J; junction bases unmatched: 13. This CDR3 is 19 amino acids long. CDR3 amino acids: CASSEFPGLAGEFTGELFF. CDR3 nucleotide sequence: TGTGCCAGCAGTGAATTCCCGGGACTAGCGGGAGAGTTCACCGGGGAGCTGTTTTTT.

CDR3 region: CASRSGLSDTQYF. CDR3 DNA: TGTGCCAGTAGATCCGGACTTTCAGATACGCAGTATTTT. The chain is built from TRBV19 and TRBJ2-3; TRBD2 is a possible D gene (5 bases). The germline CDR1 and CDR2 sequences are LNHDA and SQIVND (reference sequence). CDR3 size: 13 residues. Trimming stripped 6 bases from V and 4 bases from J, with 11 bases between.

The rearrangement joins TRBV28 to TRBJ1-1, with TRBD1 matching over 7 bases. CDR3 length: 14 residues. In germline, CDR1 is MDHEN, CDR2 SYDVKM. Trimming cost V 2 bases and J 4 bases; bases outside gene matches: 4. In DNA, the CDR3 is TGTGCCAGCAGTTTAGACAGGGTACGCACTGAAGCTTTCTTT. This sequence encodes CASSLDRVRTEAFF. Looking up the rest from reference TRBV28 and TRBJ1-1 gives the full variable domain: DVKVTQSSRYLVKRTGEKVFLECVQDMDHENMFWYRQDPGLGLRLIYFSYDVKMKEKGDIPEGYSVSREKKERFSLILESASTNQTSMYLCASSLDRVRTEAFFGQGTRLTVV.

The chain uses TRBV28 and TRBJ1-2; D possibly corresponds to TRBD1 (5 bases). V was pared by 5 bases and J by 2 bases, with 9 bases between. This CDR3 is 13 amino acids long. From germline, CDR1 is MDHEN and CDR2 SYDVKM. The CDR3 coding sequence is TGTGCCAGCAGTCGGACACCCAACTATGGCTACACCTTC. Its translation is CASSRTPNYGYTF.

This chain links TRBV28 with TRBJ2-3; D might be TRBD1 (6 bases). The germline gives CDR1 MDHEN, CDR2 SYDVKM. Trimming took 10 bases from V and 1 from J, leaving 12 bases between them. The CDR3 is made up of 13 amino acids. In nucleotides, the CDR3 is TGTGCCATCTCAGGGGACGGCACAGATACGCAGTATTTT. Its translation is CAISGDGTDTQYF.

The chain is built from TRBV14 and TRBJ2-4, with D tentatively TRBD1 (5 bases). The CDR3 has 15 residues. The ends were cut back, 4 bases at V and 0 bases at J, with 10 bases in the middle. The germline V gene has CDR1 SGHDN and CDR2 FVKESK. The CDR3 DNA sequence: TGTGCCAGCAGCCGGGCAGGGATAGCCAAAAACATTCAGTACTTC. Translated, it gives CASSRAGIAKNIQYF.

The V call is TRBV29-1, the J call TRBJ2-1; D is ambiguous. The germline CDR1 and CDR2 sequences are SQVTM and ANQGSEA. Trimming stripped 4 bases from V and 3 bases from J, with 4 bases between. This CDR3 has 11 residues. This CDR3 reads CSVGHYNEQFF. The CDR3 DNA is TGCAGCGTTGGTCACTACAATGAGCAGTTCTTC.

This chain links TRBV28 with TRBJ2-6; no clear D gene. CDR3 size: 15 residues. Germline-derived CDR1 and CDR2 are MDHEN and SYDVKM. The V end lost 5 bases, the J end lost 0 bases, and 8 bases lay between the germline ends. The chain's CDR3 is CASSATDSGANVLTF. The CDR3 DNA follows: TGTGCCAGCAGTGCTACAGACTCTGGGGCCAACGTCCTGACTTTC.

The CDR3 protein is CASSLSPFRGDEKLFF. The CDR3 bases are TGCGCCAGCAGCCTTTCCCCCTTCAGGGGGGATGAAAAACTGTTTTTT. The chain is built from TRBV5-1 and TRBJ1-4, with 7 bases fitting TRBD1. The CDR3 loop spans 16 amino acids. Unmatched junction bases numbered 12, after V lost 4 bases and J lost 6 bases. CDR1 is SGHRS and CDR2 is YFSETQ in the germline V gene.